Below are 10 T cell receptor beta chains sequenced from a single sample in a study of beta chain features in type 1 diabetes. The study's findings and limits: Among patients with Type 1 diabetes, TCRB CDR3s were moderately but significantly shorter in every one of the four CD4+ subsets.

Reverse transcription of all isolated RNA meant that expressed TCRB transcripts were sequenced. Assay: immunoSEQ multiplex PCR; the TCRdb copy retains only in-frame clones and omits some. This repertoire shows under 350,000 clones, 24% found once; its top ten account for roughly 0.011%. No antigen is known for these receptors. The specimen was naive CD4+ T cells from blood. The receptors shown here come from a woman under 40 with type 1 diabetes.

This clone turned up a few times. The gene calls are TRBV28 and TRBJ2-7; 7 bases fit TRBD2. The length of the CDR3 is 15 residues. With 6 bases clipped from V and 4 bases from J, the junction kept 12 bases outside the gene matches. Germline values: CDR1 MDHEN, CDR2 SYDVKM. CDR3 sequence: CASSPGGGSPYEQYF. CDR3 sequence (DNA): TGTGCCAGCAGCCCCGGCGGCGGGAGCCCTTACGAGCAGTACTTC.

The chain has TRBV6-1 and TRBJ2-6, with 9 bases aligning to TRBD1. CDR1 MNHNS and CDR2 SASEGT come from the germline V gene. The ends lost 4 bases at V and 6 bases at J; junction bases unmatched: 10. The CDR3 is 17 amino acids. Written as DNA, the CDR3 is TGTGCCAGCAGTGGGGTTACAGGGGGCTACGAGGCCAACGTCCTGACTTTC. As protein: CASSGVTGGYEANVLTF.

As regards this clone: Additional DNA sequences in this sample encode the identical CDR3. The chain combines TRBV6-5 with TRBJ2-5; maybe TRBD1 (6 bases). This CDR3 is built from 12 residues. The V gene lost 2 bases and the J gene lost 5 bases, with 6 bases spanning the gap. Germline lookup yields CDR1 MNHEY and CDR2 SVGAGI. CDR3 region: CASSYRGETQYF. The CDR3 nucleotides read TGTGCCAGCAGTTACAGGGGGGAGACCCAGTACTTC.

This clone was observed a handful of times. The V and J genes are TRBV6-5 and TRBJ1-1; D is undetermined. The V and J ends lost 2 bases and 7 bases respectively, with 11 bases between them. The CDR3 extends over 13 amino acids. Germline V CDR1 and CDR2: MNHEY, SVGAGI. CDR3 residues: CASSYDGPDEAFF. DNA for the CDR3: TGTGCCAGCAGTTACGATGGCCCTGATGAAGCTTTCTTT.

The rearrangement joins TRBV9 to TRBJ2-1; the match to TRBD2 covers 10 bases. J was trimmed by 4 bases and V by 0 bases; bases with no gene match: 10. Germline lookup yields CDR1 SGDLS and CDR2 YYNGEE. This CDR3 has 18 residues. CDR3 sequence reads: CASSVGLAGVVVYNEQFF. The CDR3 DNA follows: TGTGCCAGCAGCGTAGGACTAGCGGGCGTGGTAGTTTACAATGAGCAGTTCTTC.

The rearrangement uses TRBV30 and TRBJ2-3, with TRBD1 identical over 7 bases. The CDR3 is 15 residues long. V was pared by 0 bases and J by 1 base, with 4 bases of the junction left unmatched. Germline V CDR1 and CDR2: GTSNPN, SVGIG (reference sequence). Here the CDR3 reads CAWSVGQAGTDTQYF. The CDR3 region has the DNA TGTGCCTGGAGTGTAGGACAGGCTGGCACAGATACGCAGTATTTT.

This clone turned up a few times. Other nucleotide sequences in the sample specify the same CDR3. The chain has TRBV5-6 and TRBJ2-6; D remains ambiguous. CDR1 is SGHDT and CDR2 is YYEEEE in the germline V gene. This CDR3 spans 15 amino acids. Trimming removed 0 bases at V and 4 bases at J, with 8 bases between. CDR3 region: CASSLDSSGANVLTF. The DNA of the CDR3 is TGTGCCAGCAGCTTGGACTCGTCGGGGGCCAACGTCCTGACTTTC.

This clone was picked up a small number of times. The J gene is TRBJ2-1, the V gene TRBV9, with a tentative D call TRBD2 (6 bases). The CDR3 is 15 residues long. V was shortened by 6 bases and J by 2 bases, with 15 bases between the two germline ends. Germline V gene data show CDR1 as SGDLS and CDR2 as YYNGEE. The CDR3 sequence: CASNPGTDPYNEQFF. The CDR3 DNA follows: TGTGCCAGCAACCCTGGGACTGACCCCTACAATGAGCAGTTCTTC.

The sample holds a few counts of this clone. J is TRBJ2-1 and V is TRBV2, with 7 bases lining up with TRBD2. Germline CDR1 is SNHLY and CDR2 is FYNNEI. V shed 8 bases and J 7 bases; nucleotides not matched to a gene: 8. This CDR3 comprises 13 residues. The CDR3 bases are TGTGCCAGCGTGTACGCGGGAGCAAATGAGCAGTTCTTC. It codes for CASVYAGANEQFF.

V usage is TRBV10-3 and J usage is TRBJ2-5, with D possibly matching TRBD1 (5 bases). V lost 10 bases and J 2 bases, leaving 8 bases between the germline ends. This CDR3 is built from 11 residues. CDR1 is ENHRY and CDR2 is SYGVKD in the germline V gene. The DNA for the CDR3 is TGTGCCACCCAGGGACAAGAGACCCAGTACTTC. Translating it yields CATQGQETQYF.